Listed below are T cell receptor beta chains from one sample, sequenced in a study of T-cell reconstitution after alpha-beta-depleted transplantation in children. Using its own MiXCR run on the PCR reads, TCRdb lists one record per CDR3 protein. The data show fewer than 750,000 distinct CDR3 sequences, with more than 20% seen just once and roughly 13% held by the top ten. The source material was PBMCs, mostly from graft donor cells, sampled 360 days after TCRalphabeta/CD19-depleted stem cell transplant. Receptors originate from a boy in the first two years of life who had a stem cell transplant for acute myeloid leukemia, so the T cells may come from the graft donor. The CDR3 runs from the conserved cysteine through the conserved F or W. The order of the fields is CDR3 length, clone size, V gene, CDR3 protein. Size tells how often a clone was seen (once, few, many) or the class of an expanded clone, and some rows leave it out.

length: 17; size: .; V: TRBV25-1; CDR3: CASSPEGGGLSTDTQYF
length: 16; size: .; V: TRBV15; CDR3: CATSREGRGGSPVLFF
length: 15; size: few; V: TRBV6-1; CDR3: CASSETGAFQETQYF
length: 15; size: .; V: TRBV15; CDR3: CATSRGTGMQETQYF
length: 15; size: many; V: TRBV4-3; CDR3: CASSQDLGRHAELFF
length: 19; size: .; V: TRBV7-3; CDR3: CASSSWSGKGRSGANVLTF
length: 14; size: .; V: TRBV7-9; CDR3: CASSFDPRVNEQFF
length: 12; size: .; V: TRBV28; CDR3: CASRGPNTEAFF
length: 13; size: many; V: TRBV12-3/TRBV12-4; CDR3: CASSPSGRDTQYF
length: 19; size: many; V: TRBV5-1; CDR3: CASSLEKLRTAFSGNTIYF
length: 15; size: .; V: TRBV20-1; CDR3: CSARDGGVGTDTQYF
length: 17; size: few; V: TRBV20-1; CDR3: CSARDRGLRSSYNEQFF
length: 16; size: few; V: TRBV20-1; CDR3: CSASSPGGPGTDTQYF
length: 15; size: .; V: TRBV20-1; CDR3: CSAREIGLGSYEQYF
length: 17; size: few; V: TRBV7-8; CDR3: CASSPKGVAGSPDTQYF
length: 13; size: .; V: TRBV12-3/TRBV12-4; CDR3: CASSSDFGYGYTF
length: 17; size: many; V: TRBV16; CDR3: CASSQSSAGEGQETQYF
length: 14; size: many; V: TRBV15; CDR3: CATSRDYNEQPQHF
length: 15; size: .; V: TRBV21-1; CDR3: CASSSLGQGPYEQYF
length: 16; size: few; V: TRBV25-1; CDR3: CASSEPRGGDQETQYF
length: 17; size: .; V: TRBV6-2/TRBV6-3; CDR3: CASGTMGGTFGNYGYTF
length: 13; size: .; V: TRBV20-1; CDR3: CSAGGSSTDTQYF
length: 14; size: many; V: TRBV7-2; CDR3: CASSRDSSTDTQYF
length: 16; size: few; V: TRBV5-1; CDR3: CASSLEGEDSTDTQYF
length: 15; size: .; V: TRBV6-5; CDR3: CASSYSYPGVDTIYF
length: 15; size: .; V: TRBV19; CDR3: CASSIVRAGANVLTF
length: 14; size: many; V: TRBV5-1; CDR3: CASSYQTGGYEQYF
length: 13; size: many; V: TRBV7-9; CDR3: CASSKTSFYEQYF
length: 14; size: .; V: TRBV18; CDR3: CASSPIPDGQPQHF
length: 12; size: .; V: TRBV10-3; CDR3: CAISDRNYGYTF
length: 12; size: once; V: TRBV5-1; CDR3: CASQQDTGELFF
length: 18; size: .; V: TRBV10-2; CDR3: CASRSAWGSGGNLSEQFF
length: 15; size: .; V: TRBV20-1; CDR3: CSARGRDRGHSPLHF
length: 15; size: .; V: TRBV10-3; CDR3: CAISGLAGDTDTQYF
length: 11; size: few; V: TRBV6-5; CDR3: CASRRVGEQFF
length: 17; size: .; V: TRBV10-3; CDR3: CAIKERGGNISYNEQFF
length: 16; size: few; V: TRBV6-5; CDR3: CASSSYGQGDNYGYTF
length: 18; size: few; V: TRBV11-1; CDR3: CASSLPNDLSTGTDTQYF
length: 16; size: .; V: TRBV7-6; CDR3: CASSLFGTRVTGELFF
length: 12; size: .; V: TRBV29-1; CDR3: CSVAESNYGYTF
length: 11; size: .; V: TRBV20-1; CDR3: CSARADNEQFF
length: 17; size: .; V: TRBV20-1; CDR3: CSANTPLAGVTYNEQFF
length: 13; size: many; V: TRBV5-1; CDR3: CASRDRANSPLHF
length: 13; size: .; V: TRBV30; CDR3: CAWKGGSYNEQFF
length: 14; size: few; V: TRBV5-1; CDR3: CASSLATGGDEQFF
length: 16; size: few; V: TRBV5-4; CDR3: CASSPPSGTAEDTQYF
length: 17; size: many; V: TRBV6-5; CDR3: CASSYALDRGRFYEQYF
length: 17; size: .; V: TRBV7-9; CDR3: CASSPGVSGGSTDTQYF
length: 20; size: few; V: TRBV6-2/TRBV6-3; CDR3: CASSYSKWGRDRASFYEQYF
length: 16; size: many; V: TRBV18; CDR3: CASSPLRGQMTDTQYF
length: 13; size: .; V: TRBV7-9; CDR3: CASSYRAGPGYTF
length: 12; size: .; V: TRBV9; CDR3: CASSVGDDEAFF
length: 12; size: few; V: TRBV7-9; CDR3: CASSLAQRRLFF
length: 13; size: few; V: TRBV12-3/TRBV12-4; CDR3: CASTRELTGELFF